These 9 T cell receptor beta chains came from one sample sequenced in a study of cytomegalovirus exposure and HLA in healthy donors. 13 Jbeta primers and 60 Vbeta primers were used for the PCR. TCRdb's copy holds only in-frame clones and misses some; the assay was immunoSEQ multiplex PCR. This sample has over 150,000 clones, with 70% to 85% found just once. The sample was PBMCs. These receptors were taken from a man in his forties or fifties in good health and CMV-seronegative.

This chain uses TRBV6-5 with TRBJ2-2; 10 nucleotides match TRBD1. Trimming cost V 2 bases and J 7 bases; bases outside gene matches: 4. The CDR3 length is 15 residues. Germline loops: CDR1 MNHEY, CDR2 SVGAGI. CDR3 nucleotides: TGTGCCAGCAGTTACGGGGACAGGGGTGGCGGGGAGCTGTTTTTT. Encoded protein: CASSYGDRGGGELFF.

The V call is TRBV7-2, the J call TRBJ1-1; weak D call: TRBD1 (5 bases). V was trimmed by 5 bases and J by 2 bases, leaving 18 bases between them. CDR3 length: 16 amino acids. CDR1 and CDR2 from the germline V gene are SGHTA and FQGNSA. CDR3 sequence (DNA): TGTGCCAGCAGCCCAGGATGGGGGGACGGAAACACTGAAGCTTTCTTT. Protein: CASSPGWGDGNTEAFF. The variable domain in full, completed from reference TRBV7-2 and TRBJ1-1, reads GAGVSQSPSNKVTEKGKDVELRCDPISGHTALYWYRQSLGQGLEFLIYFQGNSAPDKSGLPSDRFSAERTGGSVSTLTIQRTQQEDSAVYLCASSPGWGDGNTEAFFGQGTRLTVV.

The genes are TRBV6-5 and TRBJ2-7; a weak D match, TRBD1 (6 bases). This CDR3 has 14 amino acids. Germline V gene lookup returns CDR1 MNHEY and CDR2 SVGAGI. Trimming shortened V by 6 bases and J by 2 bases, and 14 bases separated the two germline ends. The CDR3 DNA sequence: TGTGCCAGCAGCCCCTGGGGGCAGCCCTACGAGCAGTACTTC. Translating gives CASSPWGQPYEQYF.

This clone was observed a single time. The J gene is TRBJ2-5, the V gene TRBV30, with TRBD2 matching 8 bases. Germline CDR1 reads GTSNPN; CDR2 reads SVGIG (reference sequence). This CDR3 spans 12 amino acids. V lost 4 bases to trimming and J lost 4 bases; unmatched junction nucleotides: 2. Written as DNA, the CDR3 is TGTGCCTGGACCGGACTAGCAGAGACCCAGTACTTC. Translating it yields CAWTGLAETQYF.

V is TRBV6-5 and J is TRBJ2-3, with TRBD2 matching 10 bases. Trimming at V came to 8 bases and at J to 2 bases, leaving 7 bases not matched to a gene. CDR1 is MNHEY and CDR2 is SVGAGI in the germline V gene. The CDR3 consists of 15 residues. CDR3 nucleotides: TGTGCCAGCGGAAAGCGGGGGGGGAACACAGATACGCAGTATTTT. It specifies CASGKRGGNTDTQYF.

The chain joins TRBV7-9 to TRBJ2-4; D gene uncertain. CDR3 size: 12 residues. Germline CDR1 SEHNR, CDR2 FQNEAQ (reference sequence). Deletions cut 2 bases from V and 8 bases from J, with 7 bases between. The CDR3 DNA is TGTGCCAGCAGCTTACTCCCAGACATTCAGTACTTC. Translating gives CASSLLPDIQYF. Complete variable domain (other parts from reference TRBV7-9 and TRBJ2-4): DTGVSQNPRHKITKRGQNVTFRCDPISEHNRLYWYRQTLGQGPEFLTYFQNEAQLEKSRLLSDRFSAERPKGSFSTLEIQRTEQGDSAMYLCASSLLPDIQYFGAGTRLSVL.

The genes are TRBV9 and TRBJ1-4; 7 bases are shared with TRBD1. The V gene end was trimmed by 3 bases and the J gene end by 4 bases; junction bases not matched to a gene: 6. Germline V gene sequence: CDR1 SGDLS, CDR2 YYNGEE. The CDR3 contains 15 residues. The CDR3 spells CASSARDSYNEKLFF. CDR3 bases: TGTGCCAGCAGCGCCCGGGACAGCTATAATGAAAAACTGTTTTTT.

The chain employs TRBV5-1 and TRBJ1-2; TRBD1 matches 7 bases. Germline V gene sequence: CDR1 SGHRS, CDR2 YFSETQ. The CDR3 is made up of 13 amino acids. J lost 2 bases, V lost 4 bases, and 2 bases had no gene match. In DNA form, the CDR3 reads TGCGCCAGCAGCCAGGACAGGAACTATGGCTACACCTTC. Its protein is CASSQDRNYGYTF.

This clone has only a few counts. A junction boundary mismatches the germline segment, possibly from a read error. V usage is TRBV5-4 and J usage is TRBJ1-1; TRBD1 aligns across 9 bases. Germline CDR1 and CDR2: SGHNT and YYREEE (reference sequence). This CDR3 has 13 amino acids. The CDR3 DNA reads as TGTGCCAGCAGCTTGGCGTGGGACAGGGCTAAATTATTT. Its protein product is CASSLAWDRAKLF.